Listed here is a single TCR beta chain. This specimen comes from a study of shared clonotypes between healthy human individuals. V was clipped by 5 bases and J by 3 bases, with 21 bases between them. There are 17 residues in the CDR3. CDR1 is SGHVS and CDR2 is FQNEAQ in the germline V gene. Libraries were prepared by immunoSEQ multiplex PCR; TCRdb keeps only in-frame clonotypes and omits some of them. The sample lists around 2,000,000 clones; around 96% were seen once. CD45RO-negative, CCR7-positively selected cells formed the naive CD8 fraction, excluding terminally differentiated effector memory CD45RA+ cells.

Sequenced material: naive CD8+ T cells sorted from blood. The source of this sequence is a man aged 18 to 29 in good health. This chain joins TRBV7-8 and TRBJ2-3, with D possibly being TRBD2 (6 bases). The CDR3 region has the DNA TGTGCCAGCAGCACACCTCGGTGGGAGGTGGTGACAGATACGCAGTATTTT. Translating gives CASSTPRWEVVTDTQYF.